What follows describes a single TCR beta chain. Other DNA sequences of this sample code for an identical CDR3. The method was immunoSEQ multiplex PCR; TCRdb's version includes in-frame clones alone and lacks a portion of them. There are roughly 70,000 clones in the sample; about 94% occur only once, and under 3.5% lies in the top ten. The data belong to a study of control samples from healthy donors and cancer patients. Germline CDR1 reads SEHNR; CDR2 reads FQNEAQ (reference sequence). Trimming removed 0 bases from V and 6 bases from J, with 6 bases in between. The CDR3 is 13 amino acids. The sample comprised blood. The chain links TRBV7-9 to TRBJ2-1; a weak D match, TRBD2 (6 bases). This receptor was obtained from a woman in her twenties or thirties in good health. CDR3 in DNA: TGTGCCAGCAGCTTAGCGGGAGGCAATGAGCAGTTCTTC. This gives the protein CASSLAGGNEQFF. The whole variable domain, remainder taken from reference TRBV7-9 and TRBJ2-1, is DTGVSQNPRHKITKRGQNVTFRCDPISEHNRLYWYRQTLGQGPEFLTYFQNEAQLEKSRLLSDRFSAERPKGSFSTLEIQRTEQGDSAMYLCASSLAGGNEQFFGPGTRLTVL.